This is a list of T cell receptor beta chains from one sample in a study of shared clonotypes between healthy human individuals. Measured with immunoSEQ multiplex PCR; TCRdb has only the in-frame clones, and not every one. The sample lists a few million clones, approximately 94% occurring once. The sequenced sample was naive CD4+ T cells sorted from blood. The receptor set was obtained from a young man in good health. The CDR3 runs from the conserved cysteine through the conserved F or W. D genes are given only for firm matches. Only some rows state a clone size, as once, few, many or a class for expanded clones.

J gene: TRBJ2-7; clone size: NA; V gene: TRBV25-1; D gene: NA; CDR3 protein: CASSATRGLSYEQYF; CDR3 DNA: TGTGCCAGCAGTGCCACCCGGGGGCTCTCCTACGAGCAGTACTTC
J gene: TRBJ2-7; clone size: NA; V gene: TRBV5-1; D gene: TRBD1; CDR3 protein: CASNPGQGSGEQYF; CDR3 DNA: TGCGCCAGCAACCCGGGACAGGGATCGGGCGAGCAGTACTTC
J gene: TRBJ2-1; clone size: NA; V gene: TRBV29-1; D gene: NA; CDR3 protein: CSADRYNEQFF; CDR3 DNA: TGCAGCGCTGACAGATACAATGAGCAGTTCTTC
J gene: TRBJ2-3; clone size: NA; V gene: TRBV25-1; D gene: NA; CDR3 protein: CASSGVTDTQYF; CDR3 DNA: TGTGCCAGCAGTGGAGTCACAGATACGCAGTATTTT
J gene: TRBJ1-1; clone size: NA; V gene: TRBV2; D gene: NA; CDR3 protein: CVSTGHGPNTEAFF; CDR3 DNA: TGTGTCAGCACCGGACACGGACCTAACACTGAAGCTTTCTTT
J gene: TRBJ1-1; clone size: few; V gene: TRBV11-2; D gene: NA; CDR3 protein: CASSLVGLNTEAFF; CDR3 DNA: TGTGCCAGCAGCTTAGTTGGGTTGAACACTGAAGCTTTCTTT
J gene: TRBJ1-6; clone size: NA; V gene: TRBV6-5; D gene: NA; CDR3 protein: CASKEQGPLGSPLHF; CDR3 DNA: TGTGCCAGTAAGGAACAGGGACCCTTAGGTTCACCCCTCCACTTT
J gene: TRBJ2-5; clone size: once; V gene: TRBV11-2; D gene: NA; CDR3 protein: CASSLVLGETQYF; CDR3 DNA: TGTGCCAGCAGCTTAGTTTTAGGAGAGACCCAGTACTTC
J gene: TRBJ1-1; clone size: NA; V gene: TRBV5-1; D gene: NA; CDR3 protein: CASSQSSTENTEAFF; CDR3 DNA: TGCGCCAGCAGCCAATCTTCGACGGAGAACACTGAAGCTTTCTTT
J gene: TRBJ1-2; clone size: few; V gene: TRBV14; D gene: NA; CDR3 protein: CASSQKGSSGYTF; CDR3 DNA: TGTGCCAGCAGCCAAAAGGGCAGCTCTGGCTACACCTTC
J gene: TRBJ2-1; clone size: NA; V gene: TRBV7-3; D gene: TRBD2; CDR3 protein: CASSRGLADEQFF; CDR3 DNA: TGTGCCAGCAGCCGCGGACTAGCGGATGAGCAGTTCTTC
J gene: TRBJ1-3; clone size: NA; V gene: TRBV7-2; D gene: TRBD1; CDR3 protein: CASSRGQANSGNTIYF; CDR3 DNA: TGTGCCAGCAGCCGTGGACAGGCTAACTCTGGAAACACCATATATTTT
J gene: TRBJ1-2; clone size: NA; V gene: TRBV5-1; D gene: NA; CDR3 protein: CASSLEGTNGYTF; CDR3 DNA: TGCGCCAGCAGCTTGGAGGGAACAAATGGCTACACCTTC
J gene: TRBJ1-1; clone size: NA; V gene: TRBV6-5; D gene: NA; CDR3 protein: CASSYFGRNTEAFF; CDR3 DNA: TGTGCCAGCAGTTACTTCGGCAGGAACACTGAAGCTTTCTTT
J gene: TRBJ1-2; clone size: NA; V gene: TRBV6-1; D gene: NA; CDR3 protein: CASSGSFNYGYTF; CDR3 DNA: TGTGCCAGCAGTGGCAGCTTTAACTATGGCTACACCTTC
J gene: TRBJ2-1; clone size: NA; V gene: TRBV5-6; D gene: TRBD2; CDR3 protein: CASSLAVLAGGSYNEQFF; CDR3 DNA: TGTGCCAGCAGCTTGGCCGTTCTAGCGGGTGGTTCCTACAATGAGCAGTTCTTC
J gene: TRBJ2-1; clone size: NA; V gene: TRBV6-1; D gene: NA; CDR3 protein: CASSATRDGEQFF; CDR3 DNA: TGTGCCAGCAGTGCCACCAGGGACGGCGAGCAGTTCTTC
J gene: TRBJ2-1; clone size: NA; V gene: TRBV27; D gene: NA; CDR3 protein: CASSLPGQSYEQFF; CDR3 DNA: TGTGCCAGCAGTTTACCCGGGCAGAGTTATGAGCAGTTCTTC
J gene: TRBJ1-1; clone size: few; V gene: TRBV30; D gene: NA; CDR3 protein: CAWTKKGMNTEAFF; CDR3 DNA: TGTGCCTGGACTAAAAAGGGAATGAACACTGAAGCTTTCTTT
J gene: TRBJ2-7; clone size: NA; V gene: TRBV6-1; D gene: TRBD2; CDR3 protein: CASSALTSGGVYEQYF; CDR3 DNA: TGTGCCAGCAGTGCGTTAACTAGCGGGGGAGTGTACGAGCAGTACTTC
J gene: TRBJ2-7; clone size: NA; V gene: TRBV4-3; D gene: NA; CDR3 protein: CASSQVWASPYEQYF; CDR3 DNA: TGCGCCAGCAGCCAAGTTTGGGCGAGCCCCTACGAGCAGTACTTC
J gene: TRBJ2-2; clone size: NA; V gene: TRBV30; D gene: NA; CDR3 protein: CAWSGQWGAGLFF; CDR3 DNA: TGTGCCTGGAGTGGGCAATGGGGGGCTGGGCTGTTTTTT
J gene: TRBJ2-2; clone size: NA; V gene: TRBV7-6; D gene: NA; CDR3 protein: CASSLVPNTGELFF; CDR3 DNA: TGTGCCAGCAGCTTAGTCCCCAACACCGGGGAGCTGTTTTTT
J gene: TRBJ1-2; clone size: NA; V gene: TRBV2; D gene: TRBD1; CDR3 protein: CASRETTGGGGYTF; CDR3 DNA: TGTGCCAGCAGGGAAACCACAGGGGGCGGTGGCTACACCTTC
J gene: TRBJ2-3; clone size: NA; V gene: TRBV18; D gene: NA; CDR3 protein: CASSPPADTQYF; CDR3 DNA: TGTGCCAGCTCTCCACCGGCGGATACGCAGTATTTT
J gene: TRBJ2-2; clone size: NA; V gene: TRBV5-6; D gene: NA; CDR3 protein: CASSFDMGAGTGELFF; CDR3 DNA: TGTGCCAGCAGCTTCGACATGGGGGCGGGTACCGGGGAGCTGTTTTTT
J gene: TRBJ1-3; clone size: NA; V gene: TRBV2; D gene: NA; CDR3 protein: CASSEAGGRHTIYF; CDR3 DNA: TGTGCCAGCAGTGAAGCCGGAGGGAGGCACACCATATATTTT
J gene: TRBJ1-2; clone size: NA; V gene: TRBV28; D gene: NA; CDR3 protein: CARVRSEDYGYTF; CDR3 DNA: TGTGCCAGAGTGAGGTCCGAGGACTATGGCTACACCTTC
J gene: TRBJ2-3; clone size: NA; V gene: TRBV30; D gene: NA; CDR3 protein: CAWSPHRGTDTQYF; CDR3 DNA: TGTGCCTGGAGTCCTCACAGGGGCACAGATACGCAGTATTTT
J gene: TRBJ1-1; clone size: NA; V gene: TRBV6-5; D gene: NA; CDR3 protein: CASSNAGVGTEAFF; CDR3 DNA: TGTGCCAGCAGTAATGCAGGGGTTGGAACTGAAGCTTTCTTT
J gene: TRBJ1-2; clone size: NA; V gene: TRBV28; D gene: NA; CDR3 protein: CASSPGGGGGYTF; CDR3 DNA: TGTGCCAGCAGCCCCGGAGGGGGAGGGGGCTACACCTTC
J gene: TRBJ2-1; clone size: NA; V gene: TRBV2; D gene: TRBD2; CDR3 protein: CASSEGLAAYNEQFF; CDR3 DNA: TGTGCCAGCAGTGAGGGACTAGCTGCCTACAATGAGCAGTTCTTC
J gene: TRBJ2-7; clone size: NA; V gene: TRBV2; D gene: TRBD1; CDR3 protein: CASSDRGPYEQYF; CDR3 DNA: TGTGCCAGCTCGGACAGGGGACCCTACGAGCAGTACTTC
J gene: TRBJ1-1; clone size: few; V gene: TRBV14; D gene: NA; CDR3 protein: CASSPTGRNTEAFF; CDR3 DNA: TGTGCCAGCAGCCCGACAGGAAGGAACACTGAAGCTTTCTTT
J gene: TRBJ2-7; clone size: NA; V gene: TRBV5-1; D gene: NA; CDR3 protein: CASSLDPSTFGEQYF; CDR3 DNA: TGCGCCAGCAGCTTGGATCCTAGTACGTTTGGCGAGCAGTACTTC
J gene: TRBJ1-2; clone size: NA; V gene: TRBV5-6; D gene: TRBD1; CDR3 protein: CASSRGTAVNYGYTF; CDR3 DNA: TGTGCCAGCAGCCGCGGGACAGCGGTTAACTATGGCTACACCTTC
J gene: TRBJ1-5; clone size: NA; V gene: TRBV19; D gene: NA; CDR3 protein: CASNSFPDSNQPQHF; CDR3 DNA: TGTGCCAGTAACTCCTTTCCCGATAGCAATCAGCCCCAGCATTTT
J gene: TRBJ2-3; clone size: NA; V gene: TRBV2; D gene: NA; CDR3 protein: CASSGDRSTDTQYF; CDR3 DNA: TGTGCCAGCAGTGGCGACAGAAGCACAGATACGCAGTATTTT
J gene: TRBJ2-6; clone size: NA; V gene: TRBV7-9; D gene: NA; CDR3 protein: CASSYGSSGANVLTF; CDR3 DNA: TGTGCCAGCAGCTACGGGAGCTCTGGGGCCAACGTCCTGACTTTC
J gene: TRBJ1-4; clone size: NA; V gene: TRBV4-2; D gene: NA; CDR3 protein: CASSLGPNEKLFF; CDR3 DNA: TGTGCCAGCAGCCTTGGCCCGAATGAAAAACTGTTTTTT
J gene: TRBJ1-5; clone size: once; V gene: TRBV18; D gene: NA; CDR3 protein: CASSVDGRYQPQHF; CDR3 DNA: TGTGCCAGCTCTGTGGACGGGAGATATCAGCCCCAGCATTTT
J gene: TRBJ2-7; clone size: once; V gene: TRBV2; D gene: TRBD2; CDR3 protein: CASSESRAGGDPGAF; CDR3 DNA: TGTGCCAGCAGTGAATCAAGGGCGGGAGGGGATCCTGGCGCCTTC
J gene: TRBJ2-3; clone size: NA; V gene: TRBV27; D gene: TRBD2; CDR3 protein: CASSKTSGRGRGDTQYF; CDR3 DNA: TGTGCCAGCAGTAAGACTAGCGGGAGAGGTCGGGGAGATACGCAGTATTTT